This TCR beta chain was retrieved from a study of blood T cell repertoires in COVID-19. Looking at the study overall: Researchers got acute and convalescent COVID-19 samples from the United States, Italy and Spain. T cells, B-cell-depleted T cells, or PBMCs provided the cDNA or gDNA that served as material.

Seattle's cohort entered during active infection and was followed longitudinally. Trimming stripped 3 bases from V and 9 bases from J, with 21 bases between. CDR3 length: 16 residues. Germline V gene lookup returns CDR1 LNHDA and CDR2 SQIVND (reference sequence). In the original workflow: Estimated nucleated cell counts came from reference gene primer amplification. TCRdb's table, derived via immunoSEQ multiplex PCR, lists solely in-frame clones and lacks some. The DNA was the basis for D and trimming; V, J and clone size are from that table. The sample includes 250,000 to 300,000 clones, approximately 86% of them seen just once.

V and J are TRBV19 and TRBJ2-1; tentatively, D is TRBD2 (8 bases). Sequencing was done on a sample of peripheral blood. The clonotype originates from a woman in her sixties or seventies with COVID-19, enrolled during active disease. CDR3 loop: CASSMFRSGGGTEQFF. The CDR3 nucleotides read TGTGCCAGTAGTATGTTTCGATCGGGAGGGGGCACTGAGCAGTTCTTC.